The 25 T cell receptor beta chains below come from one sample, sequenced in a study of blood T cell repertoires in COVID-19. Here immunoSEQ multiplex PCR was the method, and the copy in TCRdb shows in-frame clones only, minus some. The table lists around 90,000 clones, just under 85% of them singletons. The sequenced sample consisted of peripheral blood. These receptors originate from a woman in her 70s with active or convalescent COVID-19.

The chain employs TRBV12-3 or TRBV12-4 and TRBJ2-1; possible D gene TRBD1, 6 bases. The V end lost 1 base, the J end lost 6 bases, and 7 bases lay between the germline ends. This CDR3 spans 13 amino acids. Written as DNA, the CDR3 is TGTGCCAGCAGTTTAGTAGGGGGCAATGAGCAGTTCTTC. Its protein product is CASSLVGGNEQFF.

The chain employs TRBV6-5 and TRBJ1-5, with 7 bases aligning to TRBD1. The CDR3 sequence is 14 residues long. The ends lost 2 bases at V and 6 bases at J; junction bases unmatched: 4. Germline-derived CDR1 and CDR2 are MNHEY and SVGAGI. DNA of the CDR3: TGTGCCAGCAGTTACAGGGGGCTCGGTCAGCCCCAGCATTTT. This codes for CASSYRGLGQPQHF.

The chain joins TRBV6-6 to TRBJ2-1; TRBD1 agrees at 10 bases. From germline, CDR1 is MNHNY and CDR2 SVGAGI (reference sequence). This CDR3 is built from 15 residues. J lost 8 bases, V lost 6 bases, and 10 bases had no gene match. The CDR3 reads CASSAVGQGGYEQFF. CDR3 in DNA: TGTGCCAGCAGCGCGGTTGGACAGGGGGGCTATGAGCAGTTCTTC.

The CDR3 DNA sequence: TGTGCCAGCAGTTACTCGGGCCAGGGCACAGATACGCAGTATTTT. Protein: CASSYSGQGTDTQYF. This rearrangement joins TRBV6-6 to TRBJ2-3, with no clear D. Trimming pared 0 bases from V and 1 base from J, leaving 8 bases between. This CDR3 spans 15 amino acids. Germline V gene sequence: CDR1 MNHNY, CDR2 SVGAGI (reference sequence).

The chain employs TRBV5-4 and TRBJ2-5; perhaps TRBD1 as D (5 bases). The germline V gene encodes CDR1 SGHNT and CDR2 YYREEE (reference sequence). The V and J ends lost 4 bases and 5 bases respectively, with 12 bases between them. This CDR3 spans 13 amino acids. CDR3 sequence (DNA): TGTGCCAGCAGCCTCACAGGCGGTGAGACCCAGTACTTC. It yields the protein CASSLTGGETQYF. Looking up the rest from reference TRBV5-4 and TRBJ2-5 gives the full variable domain: ETGVTQSPTHLIKTRGQQVTLRCSSQSGHNTVSWYQQALGQGPQFIFQYYREEENGRGNFPPRFSGLQFPNYSSELNVNALELDDSALYLCASSLTGGETQYFGPGTRLLVL.

The rearrangement joins TRBV5-6 to TRBJ2-5; D possibly corresponds to TRBD2 (7 bases). Trimming took 5 bases from V and 3 from J, leaving 20 bases between them. The CDR3 has 16 residues. CDR1 and CDR2 (germline): SGHDT, YYEEEE. CDR3 nucleotide sequence: TGTGCCAGCAGATATCTGACGGGGGGACAAAAAGAGACCCAGTACTTC. Amino acids: CASRYLTGGQKETQYF.

This sequence joins TRBV27 and TRBJ2-5; TRBD1 might be the D (5 bases). The CDR3 covers 15 residues. CDR1 and CDR2 from the germline V gene are MNHEY and SMNVEV (reference sequence). Trimming shortened V by 2 bases and J by 2 bases, and 12 bases separated the two germline ends. CDR3 sequence: CASSLSRQTQETQYF. The DNA of the CDR3 is TGTGCCAGCAGTTTAAGCCGACAGACACAAGAGACCCAGTACTTC.

This rearrangement joins TRBV19 to TRBJ2-1; 11 bases are a match to TRBD1. CDR3 length: 14 amino acids. V shed 10 bases, J shed 5 bases, and the junction held 7 bases outside the gene matches. Germline lookup yields CDR1 LNHDA and CDR2 SQIVND (reference sequence). The CDR3 reads CATGGDRGDNEQFF. The CDR3 DNA reads as TGTGCCACCGGGGGGGACAGGGGGGACAATGAGCAGTTCTTC.

V gene TRBV2 combines with J gene TRBJ1-1; maybe TRBD1 (6 bases). Trimming took 8 bases from V and 10 from J, leaving 17 bases between them. CDR3 length: 12 amino acids. Germline V gene data show CDR1 as SNHLY and CDR2 as FYNNEI. The CDR3: CASGPRGHAAFF. The CDR3 DNA reads TGTGCCAGCGGCCCCAGGGGCCATGCAGCTTTCTTT.

The gene calls are TRBV5-1 and TRBJ2-4; 9 bases match TRBD1. This CDR3 is 14 amino acids long. Germline CDR1 SGHRS, CDR2 YFSETQ. J was trimmed by 9 bases and V by 1 base; bases with no gene match: 5. The CDR3, as DNA: TGCGCCAGCAGCTTGTGGGACAGGGTTGGCATTCAGTACTTC. It encodes CASSLWDRVGIQYF. The full variable domain, in which reference TRBV5-1 and TRBJ2-4 provide the parts outside the CDR3, is KAGVTQTPRYLIKTRGQQVTLSCSPISGHRSVSWYQQTPGQGLQFLFEYFSETQRNKGNFPGRFSGRQFSNSRSEMNVSTLELGDSALYLCASSLWDRVGIQYFGAGTRLSVL.

This chain connects TRBV9 to TRBJ2-3, with 8 bases matching TRBD2. Trimming cost V 3 bases and J 6 bases; bases outside gene matches: 12. Germline lookup yields CDR1 SGDLS and CDR2 YYNGEE. CDR3 length: 16 residues. CDR3 sequence (DNA): TGTGCCAGCAGCGGCCCGGGACTAGGGGTTTTGGATACGCAGTATTTT. Translation: CASSGPGLGVLDTQYF.

The chain is built from TRBV7-6 and TRBJ2-2; D not certain. Germline V gives CDR1 SGHVS, CDR2 FNYEAQ. V gave up 1 base and J gave up 1 base, with 4 bases separating them. This CDR3 is 14 amino acids long. This CDR3 reads CASSLVRNTGELFF. For the CDR3, the DNA is TGTGCCAGCAGCTTAGTCCGGAACACCGGGGAGCTGTTTTTT.

The chain has TRBV4-3 and TRBJ2-1, with D perhaps TRBD2 (5 bases). The V end lost 1 base, the J end lost 10 bases, and 11 bases lay between the germline ends. The CDR3 has 13 residues. Germline CDR1 and CDR2: LGHNA and YSLEER. CDR3 nucleotide sequence: TGCGCCAGCAGCCAAGGGACTTTTAGGGAGCAGTTCTTC. Translation gives CASSQGTFREQFF.

This sequence joins TRBV2 and TRBJ1-2, with TRBD1 identical over 12 bases. The germline V gene encodes CDR1 SNHLY and CDR2 FYNNEI. V was clipped by 6 bases and J by 5 bases; unmatched bases: 10. The CDR3 covers 16 residues. Here the CDR3 reads CASRGTGGGLKYGYTF. The CDR3, as DNA: TGTGCCAGCAGGGGGACAGGGGGCGGACTAAAATATGGCTACACCTTC.

This clone was observed a single time. V gene TRBV4-2 combines with J gene TRBJ1-6; D may be TRBD1 (6 bases). The V end lost 0 bases, the J end lost 10 bases, and 19 bases lay between the germline ends. CDR1 and CDR2 (germline): LGHNA, YNFKEQ. The CDR3 covers 17 residues. The CDR3 sequence is CASSQDRGGGGRSPLHF. The CDR3 DNA reads TGTGCCAGCAGCCAAGATCGGGGGGGTGGGGGGCGGTCACCCCTCCACTTT.

The rearrangement links TRBV5-6 to TRBJ2-1; tentatively, D is TRBD2 (6 bases). The germline V and J ends were trimmed by 4 bases and 12 bases, with 14 bases remaining between them. This CDR3 is built from 12 residues. Germline assignment: CDR1 SGHDT and CDR2 YYEEEE. The CDR3 DNA reads TGTGCCAGCAGCGGGGGGACCCCGGCGCAGTTCTTC. This codes for CASSGGTPAQFF.

The chain carries TRBV5-1 and TRBJ2-7; a possible D gene is TRBD1 (5 bases). Trimming cost V 5 bases and J 5 bases, with 20 bases left between them. The germline V gene has CDR1 SGHRS and CDR2 YFSETQ. This CDR3 has 15 residues. The CDR3 region is CASSPISRAAHEQYF. CDR3 sequence (DNA): TGCGCCAGCAGTCCCATAAGCAGGGCGGCGCACGAGCAGTACTTC.

This chain joins TRBV28 and TRBJ2-2, with D perhaps TRBD1 (6 bases). The CDR3 covers 14 residues. Per the germline V gene, CDR1 is MDHEN and CDR2 is SYDVKM. The ends were cut back, 2 bases at V and 5 bases at J, with 9 bases in the middle. CDR3 sequence reads: CASSLITGTGELFF. In nucleotides, the CDR3 is TGTGCCAGCAGTTTAATAACAGGGACCGGGGAGCTGTTTTTT.

This chain joins TRBV18 and TRBJ1-2, with 8 bases that match TRBD1. The CDR3 consists of 15 residues. Germline CDR1 and CDR2: KGHSH and LQKENI. The ends lost 3 bases at V and 8 bases at J; junction bases unmatched: 11. The CDR3 spells CASSPSSQGARGYTF. The DNA for the CDR3 is TGTGCCAGCTCACCCTCCTCTCAGGGGGCGCGGGGCTACACCTTC.

This chain links TRBV6-5 with TRBJ1-3; TRBD1 agrees at 9 bases. Trimming took 4 bases from V and 1 from J; bases not matched to a gene: 2. The germline CDR1 and CDR2 sequences are MNHEY and SVGAGI. CDR3 size: 15 residues. The CDR3 sequence: CASSSQGASGNTIYF. In nucleotides, the CDR3 is TGTGCCAGCAGTTCACAGGGGGCGTCTGGAAACACCATATATTTT.

Only a few counts were recorded for this clone. Distinct nucleotide sequences in the sample also encode this CDR3. This chain uses TRBV6-6 with TRBJ1-6; D might be TRBD1 (6 bases). Germline values: CDR1 MNHNY, CDR2 SVGAGI (reference sequence). The CDR3 sequence is 15 residues long. Deletions cut 2 bases from V and 7 bases from J, with 12 bases between. The CDR3 region is CASSYGGAGNSPLHF. The CDR3 DNA reads as TGTGCCAGCAGTTACGGGGGGGCAGGGAATTCACCCCTCCACTTT.

The chain links TRBV4-2 to TRBJ2-7; TRBD1 aligns across 8 bases. The V and J ends lost 2 bases and 3 bases, in that order; junction bases with no gene match: 9. Germline V lookup: CDR1 LGHNA, CDR2 YNFKEQ. This CDR3 is 16 amino acids long. The CDR3 loop reads CASSQSQDRAFYEQYF. The CDR3 bases are TGTGCCAGCAGCCAATCGCAGGACAGGGCATTCTACGAGCAGTACTTC.

The chain carries TRBV19 and TRBJ2-7; 8 bases map to TRBD2. V lost 5 bases, J lost 2 bases, and 5 bases stayed unmatched. The CDR3 covers 14 residues. The germline V gene has CDR1 LNHDA and CDR2 SQIVND (reference sequence). CDR3 residues: CASSPVGGAYEQYF. The CDR3 nucleotides read TGTGCCAGTAGTCCGGTCGGGGGGGCCTACGAGCAGTACTTC.

The rearrangement joins TRBV20-1 to TRBJ2-4; a possible D gene is TRBD1 (5 bases). Per the germline V gene, CDR1 is DFQATT and CDR2 is SNEGSKA (reference sequence). V was pared by 3 bases and J by 3 bases, with 9 bases between. The CDR3 consists of 13 residues. CDR3 DNA sequence: TGCAGTGCTAGTCGCAGGGACAAAAACATTCAGTACTTC. Protein product: CSASRRDKNIQYF.

The J gene is TRBJ2-1, the V gene TRBV2; weak D call: TRBD2 (6 bases). Germline CDR1 is SNHLY and CDR2 is FYNNEI. V shed 0 bases and J shed 16 bases, with 16 bases lying between them. This CDR3 contains 13 residues. CDR3 nucleotide sequence: TGTGCCAGCAGTGAAGCTGGCGGGGCCTGGGGATTCTTC. Translation: CASSEAGGAWGFF.